Listed here is a single T cell receptor beta chain. This entry is derived from a study of blood T cell repertoires in COVID-19. TCRdb's table, derived via immunoSEQ multiplex PCR, lists solely in-frame clones and lacks some. The sample has about 210,000 clones, approximately 80% seen once. This receptor was taken from a woman aged 45-60 years with acute COVID-19. The sample was PBMCs or T cells enriched from blood (not recorded which).

For the CDR3, the DNA is TGTGCCAGCGTTAGACAGGGTGTCTCTGGAAACACCATATATTTT. Protein sequence: CASVRQGVSGNTIYF. The rearrangement links TRBV28 to TRBJ1-3; the match to TRBD1 covers 7 bases. J was trimmed by 0 bases and V by 8 bases; bases with no gene match: 7. This CDR3 is 15 amino acids long. Germline CDR1 is MDHEN and CDR2 is SYDVKM.